This T cell receptor (beta chain) was found in a study of cytomegalovirus exposure and HLA in healthy donors. Whole-study context: Within an early data release were about 90 million unique TCRs drawn from HLA-typed donors.

Amplification used 60 Vbeta primers and 13 Jbeta primers. Libraries were prepared by immunoSEQ multiplex PCR; TCRdb keeps only in-frame clonotypes and omits some of them. The sample lists roughly 170,000 clones, around 72% occurring once. Study-wide points: Later, an analysis found that common viral pathogens appeared to be linked with several of the most significant clusters.

Note on this clone: Its antigen is unknown.

The clonotype comes from a female donor in good health and CMV-seronegative. The sample was PBMCs.

The CDR3 coding sequence is TGTGCCAGCAGCTTCGGCGGCCCTGCCCCAGAGACCCAGTACTTC. Protein sequence: CASSFGGPAPETQYF. The chain joins TRBV7-9 to TRBJ2-5, with no clear D. Germline-derived CDR1 and CDR2 are SEHNR and FQNEAQ (reference sequence). The CDR3 totals 15 residues. Trimming took off 3 bases at V and 4 bases at J, with 15 bases between the two ends. Full variable domain (remainder filled in from reference TRBV7-9 and TRBJ2-5): DTGVSQNPRHKITKRGQNVTFRCDPISEHNRLYWYRQTLGQGPEFLTYFQNEAQLEKSRLLSDRFSAERPKGSFSTLEIQRTEQGDSAMYLCASSFGGPAPETQYFGPGTRLLVL.